The 21 T cell receptor beta chains below were found in one sample sequenced in a study of metastatic and nonmetastatic thyroid tumors. Thyroid surgery was performed in patients who had received no treatment beforehand. MiXCR was used by TCRdb to re-call the PCR reads. The table lists 30,000 to 35,000 clones, less than 20% of them singletons, with under 3.5% in the top ten. Source material: blood. The receptor source for this set is a female donor with papillary thyroid cancer or a benign thyroid nodule (not recorded which). Some clones in this sample may be carry-over from other donors' samples.

This clone occurred a few times. This clone may be a read error of a much larger clone one base away. The chain combines TRBV2 with TRBJ2-1; D possibly corresponds to TRBD1 (5 bases). Germline V CDR1 and CDR2: SNHLY, FYNNEI. There are 14 residues in the CDR3. V dropped 11 bases and J dropped 5 bases, with 19 bases sitting between them. The CDR3 here is CAGGHRGMNNEQFF. As DNA, the CDR3 is TGTGCCGGCGGACACAGAGGTATGAACAATGAGCAGTTCTTC.

The table lists this clone with many counts. V and J are TRBV6-1 and TRBJ2-7, with D possibly TRBD2 on 6 matching bases. CDR3 length equals 13 residues. The germline gives CDR1 MNHNS, CDR2 SASEGT. Between the trimmed V and J ends, which lost 6 bases and 7 bases, there was a span of 16 bases. CDR3 amino acids: CASSRGGVREQYF. The CDR3 coding sequence is TGTGCCAGCAGCCGCGGAGGGGTGAGGGAGCAGTACTTC.

This clone was seen repeatedly, ten times or more. The chain couples TRBV5-1 to TRBJ1-1, with D uncertain. The germline V and J ends were trimmed by 2 bases and 4 bases, with 21 bases remaining between them. This CDR3 contains 17 residues. Germline loops: CDR1 SGHRS, CDR2 YFSETQ. CDR3 protein: CASSFGFAPLDGTEAFF. The CDR3 DNA is TGCGCCAGCAGCTTTGGATTTGCCCCCTTGGACGGCACTGAAGCTTTCTTT.

This clone was picked up many times. V and J are TRBV20-1 and TRBJ2-1, with D possibly TRBD2 on 5 matching bases. This CDR3 spans 16 amino acids. Germline V CDR1 and CDR2: DFQATT, SNEGSKA (reference sequence). V was pared by 1 base and J by 3 bases, with 16 bases between. CDR3 sequence (DNA): TGCAGTGCTAGAGTTCGGAGGTCTGCAGGCTACAATGAGCAGTTCTTC. Translating it yields CSARVRRSAGYNEQFF.

The table lists this clone with many counts. The chain is built from TRBV28 and TRBJ2-1; D possibly matches TRBD1 or TRBD2 (5 bases each). Trimming shortened V by 3 bases and J by 2 bases, and 11 bases separated the two germline ends. From germline, CDR1 is MDHEN and CDR2 SYDVKM. CDR3 size: 15 residues. CDR3 DNA: TGTGCCAGCAGTTTTGGGTGGGACCCCTACAATGAGCAGTTCTTC. This encodes CASSFGWDPYNEQFF.

This clone was detected many times. The chain combines TRBV20-1 with TRBJ2-1, with TRBD2 identical over 13 bases. Per germline, CDR1 DFQATT and CDR2 SNEGSKA (reference sequence). The CDR3 totals 16 residues. Germline trimming cut 5 bases from V and 7 bases from J; bases unmatched to any gene: 11. CDR3 in amino acids: CSAAGLAGVRGNEQFF. The CDR3 DNA is TGCAGTGCTGCTGGACTAGCGGGAGTCAGGGGGAATGAGCAGTTCTTC.

This clone came up many times. The genes are TRBV19 and TRBJ2-5; D is tentatively TRBD1 or TRBD2 (5 bases each). V lost 5 bases to trimming and J lost 7 bases, with 17 bases between them. CDR1 and CDR2 (germline): LNHDA, SQIVND (reference sequence). The length of the CDR3 is 14 residues. CDR3 sequence reads: CASSVGTAGGTQYF. CDR3 nucleotide sequence: TGTGCCAGTAGTGTTGGGACCGCCGGAGGGACCCAGTACTTC.

Relative to its sample, this clone is medium-sized. This chain joins TRBV6-1 and TRBJ1-3; a weak D match, TRBD1 (6 bases). V gave up 6 bases and J gave up 4 bases, with 13 bases separating them. The CDR3 covers 14 residues. Germline V gives CDR1 MNHNS, CDR2 SASEGT. The CDR3 bases are TGTGCCAGCAGCGCAGGGGTTTCGGGAAACACCATATATTTT. It encodes CASSAGVSGNTIYF.

V is TRBV25-1 and J is TRBJ2-2; the match to TRBD2 covers 9 bases. Germline V gives CDR1 MGHDK, CDR2 SYGVNS. The CDR3 consists of 20 residues. V gave up 5 bases and J gave up 4 bases; unmatched junction bases: 20. For the CDR3, the DNA is TGTGCCAGCAGTCCGCGACCCGGACTAGCGCGAGGGGGTAGCACCGGGGAGCTGTTTTTT. The encoded protein is CASSPRPGLARGGSTGELFF.

This clone was counted many times. The chain joins TRBV5-1 to TRBJ1-1; tentatively, D is TRBD1 (6 bases). This CDR3 comprises 18 residues. CDR1 and CDR2 (germline): SGHRS, YFSETQ. The V end was cut by 4 bases, the J end by 0 bases, with 22 bases between. CDR3 nucleotide sequence: TGCGCCAGCAGCAATCTCGGGGGGCGTAGGGTGATGAACACTGAAGCTTTCTTT. Its protein product is CASSNLGGRRVMNTEAFF. Full variable domain (missing parts from reference TRBV5-1 and TRBJ1-1): KAGVTQTPRYLIKTRGQQVTLSCSPISGHRSVSWYQQTPGQGLQFLFEYFSETQRNKGNFPGRFSGRQFSNSRSEMNVSTLELGDSALYLCASSNLGGRRVMNTEAFFGQGTRLTVV.

This clone was detected many times. The chain has TRBV6-1 and TRBJ2-3; the match to TRBD2 covers 7 bases. J was trimmed by 6 bases and V by 5 bases; bases with no gene match: 11. Per germline, CDR1 MNHNS and CDR2 SASEGT. This CDR3 comprises 15 residues. The CDR3 region has the DNA TGTGCCAGCAGTCCATCCGGCGGGGAGGGGGATACGCAGTATTTT. It yields the protein CASSPSGGEGDTQYF.

As concerns this clone: A read error may explain this, as a much larger clone is one base away. This specimen includes other DNA sequences encoding the same CDR3. The rearrangement joins TRBV3-1 to TRBJ1-1; perhaps TRBD1 as D (5 bases). This CDR3 contains 15 residues. Germline-derived CDR1 and CDR2 are LGHDT and YNNKEL (reference sequence). Trimming removed 2 bases from V and 10 bases from J, with 20 bases in between. CDR3 DNA: TGTGCCAGCAGCCAAAGCGGTACAGGTTTGGTCGGAGCTTTCTTT. Translation: CASSQSGTGLVGAFF.

This clone was detected ten times or more. V and J are TRBV5-1 and TRBJ2-3; D not resolved. The V gene lost 3 bases and the J gene lost 3 bases, with 11 bases spanning the gap. The germline V gene encodes CDR1 SGHRS and CDR2 YFSETQ. There are 14 residues in the CDR3. In DNA form, the CDR3 reads TGCGCCAGCAGCTCGAGAGACTCAACAGATACGCAGTATTTT. This translates into CASSSRDSTDTQYF.

This clone was recorded at least ten times. The chain has TRBV12-3 or TRBV12-4 and TRBJ2-1; possible D gene TRBD2, 7 bases. CDR3 length: 16 residues. V lost 8 bases, J lost 9 bases, and 26 bases lay in between. DNA for the CDR3: TGTGCCAGCTCTCCCCTCCCCGGGGGGCGCGAGGGTGAGCAGTTCTTC. It translates to CASSPLPGGREGEQFF.

This clone was observed at least ten times. The chain employs TRBV12-3 or TRBV12-4 and TRBJ2-1; TRBD1 matches 12 bases. The CDR3 spans 14 residues. The trim removed 5 bases at V and 12 bases at J, leaving 8 bases unmatched. The chain's CDR3 is CASSPGQGAGGQFF. The CDR3 nucleotides are TGTGCCAGCAGTCCGGGACAGGGGGCTGGGGGGCAGTTCTTC.

This clone was picked up many times. The chain couples TRBV12-3 or TRBV12-4 to TRBJ2-7, with 13 bases lining up with TRBD2. CDR3 length equals 14 residues. V was pared by 8 bases and J by 2 bases, with 3 bases of the junction left unmatched. The CDR3: CASSTSGGPYEQYF. The CDR3 coding sequence is TGTGCCAGCTCGACTAGCGGGGGGCCCTACGAGCAGTACTTC.

This clone was seen ten or more times. The chain is built from TRBV30 and TRBJ1-6; 8 bases match TRBD1. With 3 bases clipped from V and 17 bases from J, the junction kept 18 bases outside the gene matches. This CDR3 comprises 15 residues. The germline V gene encodes CDR1 GTSNPN and CDR2 SVGIG (reference sequence). The CDR3 DNA sequence: TGTGCCTGGAGGGACCCCAGGCAGGGGGCAAGGAATGTCCACTTT. Amino acid sequence: CAWRDPRQGARNVHF.

This clone was seen at least ten times. Here the CDR3 DNA reads TGCGCCAGCAGCCCTACTGCCGGACTAAACAATGAGCAGTTCTTC. This codes for CASSPTAGLNNEQFF. J is TRBJ2-1 and V is TRBV4-1; TRBD2 might be the D (6 bases). CDR1 and CDR2 (germline): MGHRA, YSYEKL. V was shortened by 4 bases and J by 5 bases, with 15 bases between the two germline ends. This CDR3 region has 15 residues.

Ten or more counts support this clone. The V gene is TRBV7-9, the J gene TRBJ2-2; D perhaps matches TRBD2 (6 bases). Germline V lookup: CDR1 SEHNR, CDR2 FQNEAQ (reference sequence). V lost 3 bases and J lost 4, with 9 bases in between. The CDR3 has 14 residues. The CDR3 region has the DNA TGTGCCAGCAGCTTCCTAGCGACCACCGGGGAGCTGTTTTTT. It is translated as CASSFLATTGELFF.

In its sample, this clone was seen a few times. One end of the junction varies from germline; a read error may be responsible. In the same sample, other DNA sequences code for this CDR3. This sequence joins TRBV12-3 or TRBV12-4 and TRBJ1-1; the D is unclear. The CDR3 contains 15 residues. As DNA, the CDR3 is TGTGCCAGCAGTTTGGACCTAAGTGGTCCCACTGGAGCTTTCTTT. Translation gives CASSLDLSGPTGAFF.

A few counts support this clone. This may come from a read error, since a much larger clone is one base off. The chain uses TRBV20-1 and TRBJ2-1, with a weak D call TRBD1 (6 bases). This CDR3 region has 13 residues. The V gene lost 4 bases and the J gene lost 4 bases, with 11 bases spanning the gap. The germline CDR1 and CDR2 sequences are DFQATT and SNEGSKA (reference sequence). The CDR3 sequence: CSATRTVYNEQFF. In nucleotides, the CDR3 is TGCAGTGCTACCCGGACAGTTTACAATGAGCAGTTCTTC.